The present entry profiles one TCR beta chain with its context. This clone has a single count. No cognate antigen has been identified for it. No per-base quality is available; no much larger clone lies one base away. The entry originates in a study of T cell responses to AZD1222 COVID-19 vaccine (dated by TCRdb to the early 2020s). At the level of the whole study: A total of approximately 250 trial participants underwent TCR sequencing, of whom about 200 had received two doses of AZD1222 and 26 had received two doses of the MenACWY control vaccine. Trial participants were enrolled by age into 18-55, 56-69 and 70-plus year subgroups, with roughly 160, 29 and 62 TCR-sequenced participants respectively.

The sample's time point label, decoded: about 28 days (+/-7) after the second vaccine dose. AZD1222 recipients whose second dose came at about 4 weeks and those whose second dose came at about 12 weeks were combined into one group, since spike-specific TCR depth and breadth did not differ between the two schedules. Samples from vaccinated people were obtained from the UK trials COV001 and COV002, which included a single-blind randomized controlled phase 2/3 trial of AZD1222 (ChAdOx1 nCoV-19) in healthy adults. For TCRbeta chain sequencing, PBMC samples from trial participants were taken at day 0 and at day 28 after the second dose. The CDR3 regions of human TCRbeta chains were analyzed by immunosequencing. For the original study's pipeline: Repertoire TCRs were checked for matches against a reference library of SARS-CoV-2-specific TCRs that had been generated using the MIRA antigen-specificity platform. Breadth meant the fraction of unique TCRs that were SARS-CoV-2-associated, whereas depth meant the fraction of total T cells that were SARS-CoV-2-associated. Using the MIRA data, each spike-specific TCR was mapped to the spike region that the TCR reacts to and placed in a CD4 or CD8 class. Log10-transformed breadth and depth values were compared by one-way ANOVA with Sidak's multiple comparisons tests. Here the immuneACCESS table is served through TCRdb, limited to in-frame sequences with V and J called. Missing clones are a known gap in these copies; in checked studies unresolved V genes cover under half, and the rest lacks a known reason. V, J and clone size derive from that table, while D and trimming were established from the DNA sequence. For this sample the table gives fewer than 90,000 clones, of which about 82% were detected only once. About 6% of the sample is held by the ten biggest clonotypes.

General findings and caveats noted by the study authors: The whole spike protein was spanned by vaccine-associated CD4 TCRs, and dominant responses were seen in regions 160-218 and 743-854. Spike-specific TCR breadth and depth rose significantly after two AZD1222 doses compared with day 0 and with MenACWY recipients. In the small 56-69-year group, the increase in depth fell short of significance, most likely because of low power. Nearly half of unique spike-specific TCRs reportedly recognized epitopes outside regions mutated in the B.1.351 and B.1.1.7 variants. Because no day 14 peak-response samples were available, repertoires were characterized only after the peak T cell response. Participants were mostly white British and included more females than males, and it was suggested by the authors that clonal diversity may have been underestimated. Only five to seven AZD1222 recipients were SARS-CoV-2 seropositive at baseline, limiting conclusions about previously exposed vaccinees.

The cysteine opens and the phenylalanine closes a CDR3 of 16 amino acids. The retained sequence is limited to the CDR3, 48 bases, with the frame set at the first base. CDR1 is given as SGHTS and CDR2 as YDEGEE, both from the germline V gene. V sheds 4 bases and J sheds 1 base, leaving 17 bases between their ends. This chain is built from TRBV5-8 and TRBJ1-1, and possibly TRBD1, on 6 matching bases. The clonotype was recovered from an adult who received the AZD1222 COVID-19 vaccine. The sample in question was peripheral blood, obtained 28 days after the second AZD1222 dose. CDR3 reads: CASSQAGGHRNTEAFF. The sequenced DNA is TGTGCCAGCAGCCAGGCCGGGGGGCACAGGAACACTGAAGCTTTCTTT.